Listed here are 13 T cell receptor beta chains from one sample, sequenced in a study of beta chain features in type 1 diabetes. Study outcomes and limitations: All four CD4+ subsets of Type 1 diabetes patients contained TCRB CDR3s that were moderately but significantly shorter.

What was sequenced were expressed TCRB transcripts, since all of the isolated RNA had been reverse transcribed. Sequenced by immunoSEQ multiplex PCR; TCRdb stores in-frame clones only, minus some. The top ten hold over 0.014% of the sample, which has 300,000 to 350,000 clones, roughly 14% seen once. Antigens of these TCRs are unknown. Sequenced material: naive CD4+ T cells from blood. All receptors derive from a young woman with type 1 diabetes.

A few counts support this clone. In nucleotides, the CDR3 is TGTGCCAGCAGCTTAGTCCCCAGGGAAGAGACCCAGTACTTC. Its translation is CASSLVPREETQYF. This chain connects TRBV7-8 to TRBJ2-5; TRBD1 might be the D (5 bases). Trimming took off 1 base at V and 3 bases at J, with 9 bases between the two ends. Per the germline V gene, CDR1 is SGHVS and CDR2 is FQNEAQ. There are 14 residues in the CDR3.

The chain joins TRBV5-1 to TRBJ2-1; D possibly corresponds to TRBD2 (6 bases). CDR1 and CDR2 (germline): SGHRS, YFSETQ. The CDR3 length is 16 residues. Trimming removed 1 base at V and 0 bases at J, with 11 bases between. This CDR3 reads CASSLHNGSSYNEQFF. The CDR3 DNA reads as TGCGCCAGCAGCTTGCATAACGGGAGCTCCTACAATGAGCAGTTCTTC.

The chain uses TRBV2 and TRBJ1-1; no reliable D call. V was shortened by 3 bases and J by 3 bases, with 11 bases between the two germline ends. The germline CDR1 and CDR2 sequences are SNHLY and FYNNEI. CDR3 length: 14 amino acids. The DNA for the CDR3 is TGTGCCAGCAGTGAGGAGCGGGCCTACACTGAAGCTTTCTTT. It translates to CASSEERAYTEAFF.

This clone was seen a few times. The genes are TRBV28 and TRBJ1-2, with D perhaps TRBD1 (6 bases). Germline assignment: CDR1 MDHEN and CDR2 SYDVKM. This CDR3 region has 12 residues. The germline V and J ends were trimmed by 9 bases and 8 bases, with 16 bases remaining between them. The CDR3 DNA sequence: TGTGCCAGTCACGACAGGTTGCAGGGCTACACCTTC. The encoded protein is CASHDRLQGYTF.

The CDR3 sequence: CAWTPKGGPAEKLFF. The CDR3 region has the DNA TGTGCCTGGACCCCGAAGGGGGGGCCGGCTGAAAAACTGTTTTTT. This chain connects TRBV30 to TRBJ1-4; possible D gene TRBD1, 6 bases. Per the germline V gene, CDR1 is GTSNPN and CDR2 is SVGIG (reference sequence). The CDR3 has 15 residues. Trimming stripped 4 bases from V and 7 bases from J, with 19 bases between. The full variable domain, completed using reference TRBV30 and TRBJ1-4, is SQTIHQWPATLVQPVGSPLSLECTVEGTSNPNLYWYRQAAGRGLQLLFYSVGIGQISSEVPQNLSASRPQDRQFILSSKKLLLSDSGFYLCAWTPKGGPAEKLFFGSGTQLSVL.

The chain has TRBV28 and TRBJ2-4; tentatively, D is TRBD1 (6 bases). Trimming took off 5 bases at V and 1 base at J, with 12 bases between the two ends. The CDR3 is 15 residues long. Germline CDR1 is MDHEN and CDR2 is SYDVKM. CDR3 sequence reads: CASSLTDRAKNIQYF. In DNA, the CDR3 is TGTGCCAGCAGTCTTACCGACAGGGCCAAAAACATTCAGTACTTC. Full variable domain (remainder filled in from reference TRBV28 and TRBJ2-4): DVKVTQSSRYLVKRTGEKVFLECVQDMDHENMFWYRQDPGLGLRLIYFSYDVKMKEKGDIPEGYSVSREKKERFSLILESASTNQTSMYLCASSLTDRAKNIQYFGAGTRLSVL.

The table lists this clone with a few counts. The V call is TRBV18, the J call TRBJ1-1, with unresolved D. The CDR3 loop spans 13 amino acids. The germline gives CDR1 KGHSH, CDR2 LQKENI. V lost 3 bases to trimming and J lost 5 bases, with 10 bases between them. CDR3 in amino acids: CASSPEFGTEAFF. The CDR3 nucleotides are TGTGCCAGCTCACCGGAATTCGGGACTGAAGCTTTCTTT.

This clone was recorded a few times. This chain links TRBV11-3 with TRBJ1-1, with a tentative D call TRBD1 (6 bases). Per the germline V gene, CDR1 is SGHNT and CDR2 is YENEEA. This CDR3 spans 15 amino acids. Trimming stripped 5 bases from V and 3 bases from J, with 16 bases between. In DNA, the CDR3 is TGTGCCAGCAGCACAAGGGGGTTTGGGGACACTGAAGCTTTCTTT. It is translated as CASSTRGFGDTEAFF.

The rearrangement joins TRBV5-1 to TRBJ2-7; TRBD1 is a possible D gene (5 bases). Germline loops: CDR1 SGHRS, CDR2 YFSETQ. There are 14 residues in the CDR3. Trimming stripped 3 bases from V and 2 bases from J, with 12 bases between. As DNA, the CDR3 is TGCGCCAGCAGCTCCAGGGCGCGAGCCTACGAGCAGTACTTC. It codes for CASSSRARAYEQYF.

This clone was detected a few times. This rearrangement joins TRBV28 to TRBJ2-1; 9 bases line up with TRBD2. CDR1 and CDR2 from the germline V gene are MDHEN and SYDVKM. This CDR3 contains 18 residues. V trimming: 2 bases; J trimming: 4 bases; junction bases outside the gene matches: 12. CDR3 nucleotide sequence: TGTGCCAGCAGTTTACCCGGCTGGGCAGCGGGGGGATACAATGAGCAGTTCTTC. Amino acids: CASSLPGWAAGGYNEQFF.

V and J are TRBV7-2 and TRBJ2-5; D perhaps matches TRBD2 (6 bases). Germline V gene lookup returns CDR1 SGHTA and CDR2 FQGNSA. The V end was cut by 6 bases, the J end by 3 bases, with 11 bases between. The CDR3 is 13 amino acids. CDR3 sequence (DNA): TGTGCCAGCAGTTTCGGACTAAAAGAGACCCAGTACTTC. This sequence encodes CASSFGLKETQYF.

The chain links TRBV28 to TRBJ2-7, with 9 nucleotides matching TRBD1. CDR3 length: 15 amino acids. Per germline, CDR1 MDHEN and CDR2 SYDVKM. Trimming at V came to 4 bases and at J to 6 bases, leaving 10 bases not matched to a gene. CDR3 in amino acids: CASSWTGTGLSEQYF. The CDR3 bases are TGTGCCAGCAGTTGGACCGGGACAGGGTTGTCCGAGCAGTACTTC.

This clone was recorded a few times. The CDR3 sequence is CASSLQPGQGTGNYGYTF. For the CDR3, the DNA is TGTGCCAGCAGCTTACAGCCGGGACAGGGGACAGGGAACTATGGCTACACCTTC. This chain connects TRBV7-9 to TRBJ1-2; 10 bases are a match to TRBD1. The CDR3 covers 18 residues. Looked up from germline, CDR1 is SEHNR and CDR2 is FQNEAQ (reference sequence). The J segment lost 2 bases and the V segment lost 2 bases, leaving 11 bases of the junction unmatched.